The 3 T cell receptor beta chains reported below all come from one sample, sequenced in a study of cytomegalovirus exposure and HLA in healthy donors. The PCR used 60 Vbeta and 13 Jbeta primers. Generated by immunoSEQ multiplex PCR, the TCRdb table keeps only in-frame clones and is missing some. The sample gives 100,000 to 130,000 clones, 60% to 75% of which show up once; 7% to 8% is in the top ten. What was sequenced was PBMCs. Source of these receptors: a man under 40 in good health and CMV-seronegative.

The chain carries TRBV7-9 and TRBJ2-2; 7 bases fit TRBD2. The CDR3 runs 17 residues. The V segment lost 1 base and the J segment 0 bases; nucleotides outside the gene matches: 5. CDR1 and CDR2 (germline): SEHNR, FQNEAQ (reference sequence). The DNA of the CDR3 is TGTGCCAGCAGCTTAGGGGCCGGGACTACGAACACCGGGGAGCTGTTTTTT. Amino acid sequence: CASSLGAGTTNTGELFF.

This clone was counted between two and nine times. The chain uses TRBV6-5 and TRBJ2-7; TRBD1 matches 7 bases. The trim removed 2 bases at V and 2 bases at J, leaving 6 bases unmatched. Germline CDR1 reads MNHEY; CDR2 reads SVGAGI. There are 15 residues in the CDR3. The CDR3 reads CASSYVGTAAYEQYF. CDR3 sequence (DNA): TGTGCCAGCAGTTACGTCGGGACAGCAGCCTACGAGCAGTACTTC.

This clone has more than one count but fewer than ten. The chain has TRBV19 and TRBJ2-1; TRBD2 agrees at 11 bases. With V trimmed by 5 bases and J by 1 base, 4 bases remained unmatched. CDR1 LNHDA and CDR2 SQIVND come from the germline V gene (reference sequence). The CDR3 runs to 16 residues. The CDR3: CASSVAGGISYNEQFF. The CDR3 DNA sequence: TGTGCCAGTAGTGTAGCGGGGGGGATTTCCTACAATGAGCAGTTCTTC.